These 4 T cell receptor beta chains were sequenced from one sample in a study of cytomegalovirus exposure and HLA in healthy donors. The PCR made use of 60 Vbeta and 13 Jbeta primers. Clones were sequenced by immunoSEQ multiplex PCR, and TCRdb holds only the in-frame ones, with some missing. The table has fewer than 150,000 clones, under 80% seen once; the top ten hold approximately 10%. Sequenced: PBMCs. These receptors were taken from a woman between 50 and 59 years old in good health and CMV-seropositive.

The V gene is TRBV5-6, the J gene TRBJ1-1; D gene uncertain. V dropped 4 bases and J dropped 4 bases, with 11 bases sitting between them. Per germline, CDR1 SGHDT and CDR2 YYEEEE. The CDR3 is 13 residues long. CDR3 residues: CASSPFAGTEAFF. The CDR3 nucleotides are TGTGCCAGCAGCCCCTTTGCCGGCACTGAAGCTTTCTTT. Full variable domain (rest looked up from reference TRBV5-6 and TRBJ1-1): DAGVTQSPTHLIKTRGQQVTLRCSPKSGHDTVSWYQQALGQGPQFIFQYYEEEERQRGNFPDRFSGHQFPNYSSELNVNALLLGDSALYLCASSPFAGTEAFFGQGTRLTVV.

The chain couples TRBV11-2 to TRBJ2-3; D is ambiguous. The CDR3 has 15 residues. The germline V gene has CDR1 SGHAT and CDR2 FQNNGV. The V end was cut by 0 bases, the J end by 1 base, with 8 bases between. CDR3 coding DNA: TGTGCCAGCAGCTTAGATCCGGTCCGCACAGATACGCAGTATTTT. Residues: CASSLDPVRTDTQYF.

V usage is TRBV10-2 and J usage is TRBJ1-2; 8 bases match TRBD1. The junction had 6 bases not matched to a gene; V was cut back by 0 bases and J by 12 bases. The CDR3 covers 13 residues. The germline CDR1 and CDR2 sequences are WSHSY and SAAADI. The CDR3 here is CASSESTDRGHTF. The CDR3 nucleotides are TGCGCCAGCAGTGAGTCCACTGACAGGGGACACACCTTC.

V gene TRBV28 combines with J gene TRBJ2-7, with TRBD2 matching over 9 bases. The J call may be wrong; the DNA end is better matched by TRBJ2-1. The CDR3 has 16 amino acids. Germline-derived CDR1 and CDR2 are MDHEN and SYDVKM. The CDR3 bases are TGTGCCAGCAGTCCAACCGGGACTAGCCGGGACAATGAGCAGTTCTTC. This gives the protein CASSPTGTSRDNEQFF.